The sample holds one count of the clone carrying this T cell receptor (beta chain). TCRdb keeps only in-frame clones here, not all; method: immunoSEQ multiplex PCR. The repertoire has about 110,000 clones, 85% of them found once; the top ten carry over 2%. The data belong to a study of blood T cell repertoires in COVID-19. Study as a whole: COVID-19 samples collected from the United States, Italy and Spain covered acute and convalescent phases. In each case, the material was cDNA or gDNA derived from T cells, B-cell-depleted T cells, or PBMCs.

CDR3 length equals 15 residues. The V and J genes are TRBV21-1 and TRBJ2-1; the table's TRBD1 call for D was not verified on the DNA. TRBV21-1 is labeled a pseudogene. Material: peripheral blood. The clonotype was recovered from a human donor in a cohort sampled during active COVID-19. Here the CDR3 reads CASSKGDRPCNEQFF. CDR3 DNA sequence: TGTGCCAGCAGCAAAGGGGACAGGCCCTGCAATGAGCAGTTCTTC.